Listed here is a single TCR beta chain. Its recognized antigen is unknown. The record has no base qualities; no much larger clone is one base away. The data were obtained in a study of blood T cell repertoires in COVID-19 (dated by TCRdb to 2020 to 2022). Broadly, across the study: Collaborator samples came from the United States, Italy and Spain and covered acute and convalescent phases of COVID-19. The dataset comprised deeply sampled blood TCRbeta repertoires from subjects exposed to, actively infected with, or recovered from COVID-19. Samples were obtained from the ongoing ImmuneRACE study (first 160 participants) and from over 1,000 subjects provided by 6 global collaborators. A de-identified subject ID, COVID-19 status, age in years and sex were almost always included in the sample metadata. Where available, HLA class I and class II types were obtained from metadata supplied by the sample provider rather than from assay-based typing. The prospective study material was composed of cDNA or gDNA derived from T cells, B-cell-depleted T cells, or PBMCs. The repertoires were released in a freely available public database intended as a resource for research on the immune response to SARS-CoV-2. The study at large found these results: Clinical and demographic metadata were provided uncurated, with the amount varying by source and participant.

The immunoSEQ Assay, a bias-controlled multiplex PCR, was used to amplify TCRbeta CDR3 regions from genomic DNA. Per the source publication's procedure: The number of nucleated cells in each sample was estimated by amplification of reference gene primers within the assay. To quantify the absolute abundance of each unique TCRbeta CDR3 rearrangement, sequence reads were collapsed and filtered. Productive Simpson clonality was computed per sample as the square root of Simpson's diversity index over productive rearrangements. TCRdb retrieved this table from immuneACCESS and kept in-frame rearrangements only. Not all clones are present; in checked studies, unresolved V genes account for under half, and no reason is known for the remainder. That table furnishes V, J and clone size, whereas the DNA furnished D and trimming. In all, the sample holds 25,000 to 35,000 clones, and almost 90% of those were seen once. Together, the top ten hold 20% to 30% of the sample.

Each collaborating institution followed its own protocols to collect whole blood in K2EDTA tubes. Collaborator samples were shipped for TCRbeta analysis as frozen whole blood, isolated PBMCs, or DNA extracted from either sample type. Source material: peripheral blood. The source of this sequence is a human donor in a cohort sampled during active COVID-19.

In nucleotide form, the sequence is TGTGCCAGCAGCTCGGGACTAGCGGGGCCCACAGATACGCAGTATTTT. This yields the protein CASSSGLAGPTDTQYF. Recombination linked TRBV5-4 to TRBJ2-3; 13 bases in the middle match TRBD2. CDR1 is given as SGHNT and CDR2 as YYREEE, both from the germline V gene (reference sequence). Compared with germline, V lacks 3 bases and J lacks 2 bases; bases without a gene match: 3. The CDR3 numbers 16 residues from cysteine through phenylalanine. Just CDR3 DNA is preserved here, 48 bases in frame from base 1.